A single sample is the source of the 30 T cell receptor beta chains below, sequenced in a study of control samples from healthy donors and cancer patients. TCRdb's table, derived via immunoSEQ multiplex PCR, lists solely in-frame clones and lacks some. The sample yields about 26,000 clones, more than 75% seen once. The sequencing sample was made of PBMCs. These TCRs come from a man between 60 and 75 years old with colorectal cancer.

V is TRBV11-2 and J is TRBJ2-7, with a weak D call TRBD1 (5 bases). The germline CDR1 and CDR2 sequences are SGHAT and FQNNGV. CDR3 size: 13 residues. V lost 5 bases and J lost 6, with 14 bases in between. The CDR3 reads CASSQTGFGEQYV. DNA for the CDR3: TGTGCCAGCAGCCAAACAGGCTTTGGCGAGCAGTACGTC.

The chain joins TRBV27 to TRBJ1-1; tentative D call: TRBD1 (5 bases). V lost 2 bases and J 4 bases, leaving 23 bases between the germline ends. CDR3 length equals 18 residues. The germline CDR1 and CDR2 sequences are MNHEY and SMNVEV (reference sequence). DNA for the CDR3: TGTGCCAGCAGTTTAGGTGTTTTCGGGCAGGGAGGAAGCACTGAAGCTTTCTTT. As protein: CASSLGVFGQGGSTEAFF.

The V gene is TRBV18, the J gene TRBJ2-7, with 8 bases aligning to TRBD2. Germline V lookup: CDR1 KGHSH, CDR2 LQKENI. This CDR3 has 12 amino acids. V lost 6 bases to trimming and J lost 5 bases; unmatched junction nucleotides: 3. This CDR3 reads CASSPGRDEQYV. The DNA for the CDR3 is TGTGCCAGCTCCCCCGGGAGGGACGAGCAGTACGTC.

This clone was seen once. The chain is built from TRBV5-5 and TRBJ2-7; perhaps TRBD1 as D (6 bases). Germline CDR1 and CDR2: SGHKS and YYEKEE (reference sequence). The CDR3 consists of 14 residues. Trimming cost V 5 bases and J 0 bases, with 12 bases left between them. CDR3 loop: CASRGAGSSYEQYV. Here the CDR3 DNA reads TGTGCCAGCAGGGGGGCAGGAAGCTCCTACGAGCAGTACGTC.

The sample holds a few counts of this clone. This chain connects TRBV24-1 to TRBJ1-1; no clear D gene. This CDR3 contains 14 residues. Germline V gene data show CDR1 as KGHDR and CDR2 as SFDVKD. The V gene lost 5 bases and the J gene lost 1 base, with 10 bases spanning the gap. CDR3 DNA: TGTGCCACCAGTGGCCGCGGCGCGAACACTGAAGCTTTCTTT. This codes for CATSGRGANTEAFF.

This chain joins TRBV27 and TRBJ1-1, with D perhaps TRBD1 (6 bases). V was shortened by 5 bases and J by 5 bases, with 18 bases between the two germline ends. Germline lookup yields CDR1 MNHEY and CDR2 SMNVEV (reference sequence). There are 15 residues in the CDR3. The CDR3 DNA is TGTGCCAGCAGTCCCCACAGGGATGTCGTTACTGAAGCTTTCTTT. This codes for CASSPHRDVVTEAFF.

V and J are TRBV3-1 (or the pseudogene TRBV3-2) and TRBJ2-2; 7 bases map to TRBD2. Losses at the gene ends were 2 bases for V and 4 bases for J; bases not matched to a gene: 4. The CDR3 covers 15 residues. Looked up from germline, CDR1 is LGHDT and CDR2 is YNNKEL (reference sequence). The CDR3 is CASSQRLASTGELFF. The CDR3 bases are TGTGCCAGCAGCCAACGACTAGCTAGCACCGGGGAGCTGTTTTTT.

V gene TRBV6-5 combines with J gene TRBJ1-4; D might be TRBD1 (6 bases). This CDR3 spans 13 amino acids. V was trimmed by 6 bases and J by 7 bases, leaving 12 bases between them. CDR1 and CDR2 from the germline V gene are MNHEY and SVGAGI. CDR3 residues: CASRRPGVEKLFF. In nucleotides, the CDR3 is TGTGCCAGCAGGCGACCAGGGGTTGAAAAACTGTTTTTT.

This CDR3 is CASSGTSGGNHEQYF. In DNA, the CDR3 is TGCGCCAGCAGCGGGACTAGCGGGGGGAACCACGAGCAGTACTTC. The V gene is TRBV5-1, the J gene TRBJ2-7, with 15 bases matching TRBD2. This CDR3 comprises 15 residues. From germline, CDR1 is SGHRS and CDR2 YFSETQ. The junction had 4 bases not matched to a gene; V was cut back by 4 bases and J by 5 bases.

This chain links TRBV19 with TRBJ1-4; TRBD1 matches 8 bases. In germline, CDR1 is LNHDA, CDR2 SQIVND (reference sequence). V lost 0 bases to trimming and J lost 7 bases; unmatched junction nucleotides: 1. CDR3 length: 14 residues. CDR3 DNA sequence: TGTGCCAGTAGTATAGACAGGGGGCGTGAAAAACTGTTTTTT. Translated: CASSIDRGREKLFF.

CDR3 region: CASSLGHTVSPLHF. The CDR3 DNA is TGTGCCAGCAGCTTGGGACATACCGTTTCCCCCCTCCACTTT. The gene calls are TRBV5-4 and TRBJ1-6, with no clear D. Germline values: CDR1 SGHNT, CDR2 YYREEE (reference sequence). The CDR3 extends over 14 amino acids. The V end was cut by 0 bases, the J end by 13 bases, with 14 bases between.

The gene calls are TRBV10-3 and TRBJ1-1; D call uncertain. This CDR3 is 15 amino acids long. In germline, CDR1 is ENHRY, CDR2 SYGVKD. V was clipped by 0 bases and J by 1 base, with 9 bases between them. CDR3 nucleotides: TGTGCCATCAGTGAGTCGCCAGCCAAGAACACTGAAGCTTTCTTT. This codes for CAISESPAKNTEAFF.

A word on this clone: Other DNA sequences in this specimen translate into the identical CDR3. The chain has TRBV6-5 and TRBJ1-2; the D is unclear. V was shortened by 5 bases and J by 5 bases, with 3 bases between the two germline ends. The CDR3 contains 10 residues. CDR1 and CDR2 (germline): MNHEY, SVGAGI. For the CDR3, the DNA is TGTGCCAGCAGTACGTATGGCTACACCTTC. It translates to CASSTYGYTF.

This clone has just one count. The chain combines TRBV7-2 with TRBJ1-1, with TRBD1 matching 12 bases. The CDR3 runs to 14 residues. Looked up from germline, CDR1 is SGHTA and CDR2 is FQGNSA. V shed 5 bases and J 5 bases; nucleotides not matched to a gene: 3. The CDR3 bases are TGTGCCAGCAGCCGGGACAGGGGGCGGACTGAAGCTTTCTTT. Amino acids: CASSRDRGRTEAFF. The full variable domain, in which reference TRBV7-2 and TRBJ1-1 provide the parts outside the CDR3, is GAGVSQSPSNKVTEKGKDVELRCDPISGHTALYWYRQSLGQGLEFLIYFQGNSAPDKSGLPSDRFSAERTGGSVSTLTIQRTQQEDSAVYLCASSRDRGRTEAFFGQGTRLTVV.

CDR3 sequence reads: CASKGPNQPQHF. The CDR3 DNA follows: TGTGCCAGCAAGGGCCCAAACCAGCCCCAGCATTTT. The chain employs TRBV6-5 and TRBJ1-5; no firm D call. V was cut by 7 bases and J by 7 bases, with 11 bases left in between. Per the germline V gene, CDR1 is MNHEY and CDR2 is SVGAGI. The CDR3 runs 12 residues.

The table lists this clone with a few counts. The rearrangement links TRBV2 to TRBJ1-1; 10 bases align to TRBD1. V trimming: 5 bases; J trimming: 5 bases; junction bases outside the gene matches: 5. The CDR3 length is 14 residues. Germline V lookup: CDR1 SNHLY, CDR2 FYNNEI. In DNA, the CDR3 is TGTGCCAGCAGTCCGGGACAGGGGTATACTGAAGCTTTCTTT. Residues: CASSPGQGYTEAFF.

The rearrangement links TRBV3-1 (or the pseudogene TRBV3-2) to TRBJ1-2; no reliable D call. Germline lookup yields CDR1 LGHDT and CDR2 YNNKEL (reference sequence). This CDR3 comprises 12 residues. V gave up 3 bases and J gave up 0 bases, with 2 bases separating them. The CDR3 DNA reads TGTGCCAGCAGCCAGTCTAACTATGGCTACACCTTC. Translating it yields CASSQSNYGYTF.

The chain links TRBV7-6 to TRBJ2-3; TRBD2 matches at 8 bases. The CDR3 spans 16 residues. Germline CDR1 reads SGHVS; CDR2 reads FNYEAQ. J lost 4 bases, V lost 1 base, and 7 bases had no gene match. In nucleotides, the CDR3 is TGTGCCAGCAGCTTAGTTGCCAGCGGGGGTGCAGATACGCAGTATTTT. This translates into CASSLVASGGADTQYF. Full variable domain (remainder filled in from reference TRBV7-6 and TRBJ2-3): GAGVSQSPRYKVTKRGQDVALRCDPISGHVSLYWYRQALGQGPEFLTYFNYEAQQDKSGLPNDRFSAERPEGSISTLTIQRTEQRDSAMYRCASSLVASGGADTQYFGPGTRLTVL.

The rearrangement uses TRBV5-1 and TRBJ2-5; 8 bases match TRBD2. This CDR3 region has 16 residues. The V and J ends lost 4 bases and 5 bases, in that order; junction bases with no gene match: 13. The V gene's germline CDR1 is SGHRS and CDR2 YFSETQ. CDR3 protein: CASSPDGGGRGETQYF. The CDR3 DNA is TGCGCCAGCAGCCCCGATGGCGGGGGGCGAGGGGAGACCCAGTACTTC.

The chain uses TRBV6-5 and TRBJ2-1; the D gene could be TRBD1 or TRBD2 (5 bases each). CDR1 and CDR2 (germline): MNHEY, SVGAGI. The CDR3 is 13 residues long. CDR3 in DNA: TGTGTCTCAGCAGTCAGGGTGAGGGGTGAGCAGTTCTTC. Its protein is CVSAVRVRGEQFF.

V usage is TRBV2 and J usage is TRBJ2-1; TRBD1 aligns across 7 bases. The CDR3 contains 15 residues. CDR1 is SNHLY and CDR2 is FYNNEI in the germline V gene. J was trimmed by 6 bases and V by 7 bases; bases with no gene match: 12. This chain's CDR3 is CASNGGDRAINEQFF. For the CDR3, the DNA is TGTGCCAGCAACGGTGGAGACAGGGCTATCAATGAGCAGTTCTTC.

V and J are TRBV4-3 and TRBJ1-1; TRBD1 is a possible D gene (6 bases). The germline V gene encodes CDR1 LGHNA and CDR2 YSLEER. V was pared by 0 bases and J by 8 bases, with 10 bases between. The CDR3 spans 13 residues. Here the CDR3 DNA reads TGCGCCAGCAGCCAAGAGGGAAGGGGGGAAGCTTTCTTT. Amino acid sequence: CASSQEGRGEAFF.

The rearrangement links TRBV4-1 to TRBJ1-5; perhaps TRBD1 as D (6 bases). The V and J ends lost 1 base and 3 bases respectively, with 10 bases between them. The CDR3 runs 15 residues. The germline CDR1 and CDR2 sequences are MGHRA and YSYEKL. The CDR3 DNA reads as TGCGCCAGCAGCCAAGGAGGACAGATCAATCAGCCCCAGCATTTT. The encoded protein is CASSQGGQINQPQHF.

The V call is TRBV11-2, the J call TRBJ1-1; possibly TRBD1 for D (5 bases). Germline V gene data show CDR1 as SGHAT and CDR2 as FQNNGV. Trimming removed 4 bases at V and 5 bases at J, with 11 bases between. CDR3 size: 13 residues. CDR3: CASSWGGRTEAFF. The CDR3 DNA follows: TGTGCCAGCAGCTGGGGGGGTAGGACTGAAGCTTTCTTT.

The V call is TRBV3-1 (or the pseudogene TRBV3-2), the J call TRBJ2-1, with D tentatively TRBD2 (7 bases). Germline CDR1 LGHDT, CDR2 YNNKEL (reference sequence). The CDR3 has 15 amino acids. V was clipped by 2 bases and J by 7 bases, with 15 bases between them. The CDR3 region is CASSQRGGGANEQFF. The CDR3 nucleotides read TGTGCCAGCAGCCAAAGGGGAGGGGGGGCGAATGAGCAGTTCTTC.

The rearrangement uses TRBV4-2 and TRBJ1-1; D is unresolved. The CDR3 spans 15 residues. Germline CDR1 reads LGHNA; CDR2 reads YNFKEQ. Trimming stripped 2 bases from V and 6 bases from J, with 16 bases between. CDR3 in DNA: TGTGCCAGCAGCCAACCGGACCGATTTCTTCCTGAAGCTTTCTTT. Translated: CASSQPDRFLPEAFF.

This clone was seen once. The chain joins TRBV10-2 to TRBJ1-6, with TRBD1 as a possible D gene (6 bases). Trimming shortened V by 0 bases and J by 8 bases, and 11 bases separated the two germline ends. Germline V gene lookup returns CDR1 WSHSY and CDR2 SAAADI. CDR3 length equals 15 residues. The chain's CDR3 is CASSESTGPDSPLHF. The CDR3 DNA is TGCGCCAGCAGTGAGTCAACAGGGCCTGATTCACCCCTCCACTTT.

The V and J genes are TRBV7-9 and TRBJ2-1, with TRBD2 matching 12 bases. Germline trimming cut 5 bases from V and 6 bases from J; bases unmatched to any gene: 8. Per the germline V gene, CDR1 is SEHNR and CDR2 is FQNEAQ (reference sequence). The CDR3 contains 16 residues. The chain's CDR3 is CASSEVTSGGPNEQFF. Written as DNA, the CDR3 is TGTGCCAGCAGCGAAGTTACTAGCGGGGGGCCCAATGAGCAGTTCTTC.

The chain employs TRBV5-4 and TRBJ2-7; maybe TRBD2 (7 bases). The V end lost 3 bases, the J end lost 7 bases, and 23 bases lay between the germline ends. The V gene's germline CDR1 is SGHNT and CDR2 YYREEE (reference sequence). The CDR3 contains 16 residues. The CDR3 is CASSWGGQGPRGEQYV. For the CDR3, the DNA is TGTGCCAGCAGCTGGGGGGGGCAGGGTCCCCGCGGGGAGCAGTACGTC.

CDR3 DNA: TGCGCCAGCAGCTTGGGACTTAACAATGAGCAGTTCTTC. Protein: CASSLGLNNEQFF. The chain couples TRBV5-1 to TRBJ2-1; D is undetermined. The CDR3 extends over 13 amino acids. Germline-derived CDR1 and CDR2 are SGHRS and YFSETQ. Trimming took 0 bases from V and 5 from J, leaving 6 bases between them.